The 14 T cell receptor beta chains in this list originate from one sample, sequenced in a study of a mutant IDH1 vaccine in newly diagnosed glioma. Their cognate antigens are unknown. Documented time point: week 11, during vaccination. In the vaccine, a single dose held 300 ug of the mutant IDH1 20-mer peptide, along with topical imiquimod. Sequenced by immunoSEQ multiplex PCR; TCRdb stores in-frame clones only, minus some. The data hold tens of thousands of clones, with approximately 80% observed a single time. Sample: PBMCs, taken from a glioma patient whose treatment included an IDH1 peptide vaccine. The receptors derive from a man aged 45-60 years with glioma.

The V call is TRBV5-6, the J call TRBJ2-1; D call uncertain. The CDR3 runs to 16 residues. With 1 base removed from V and 0 bases from J, the gap between germline ends came to 11 bases. Germline CDR1 reads SGHDT; CDR2 reads YYEEEE. The CDR3 region is CASSLSPGLSYNEQFF. The CDR3 DNA sequence: TGTGCCAGCAGCTTGTCTCCGGGCCTCTCCTACAATGAGCAGTTCTTC.

The rearrangement joins TRBV21-1 to TRBJ2-7; the table's D call, TRBD1, has no DNA check behind it. TRBV21-1 is termed a pseudogene. The CDR3 runs to 15 residues. In DNA form, the CDR3 reads TGTGCCAGCAGCGCGCCGGGACAGAAACCCTACGAGCAGTACTTC. It translates to CASSAPGQKPYEQYF.

The chain couples TRBV9 to TRBJ2-5, with 7 bases lining up with TRBD2. V trimming: 5 bases; J trimming: 5 bases; junction bases outside the gene matches: 9. The CDR3 is 14 amino acids. Looked up from germline, CDR1 is SGDLS and CDR2 is YYNGEE. CDR3 in DNA: TGTGCCAGCAGTCGACTAGCCTGGGATGAGACCCAGTACTTC. It specifies CASSRLAWDETQYF.

The chain is built from TRBV5-1 and TRBJ2-3; D gene uncertain. This CDR3 has 15 amino acids. The V gene's germline CDR1 is SGHRS and CDR2 YFSETQ. Trimming took 1 base from V and 3 from J, leaving 12 bases between them. The CDR3 DNA follows: TGCGCCAGCAGCTTGTGGGGTGGCGAAACAGATACGCAGTATTTT. This translates into CASSLWGGETDTQYF.

The rearrangement links TRBV25-1 to TRBJ1-6, with D perhaps TRBD1 (5 bases). The germline CDR1 and CDR2 sequences are MGHDK and SYGVNS. Trimming removed 5 bases from V and 3 bases from J, with 14 bases in between. The CDR3 loop spans 16 amino acids. The DNA for the CDR3 is TGTGCCAGCAGTATGGAGGGGAGAGGCTATAATTCACCCCTCCACTTT. The encoded protein is CASSMEGRGYNSPLHF.

This clone was observed a single time. The CDR3 protein is CASSIGGQGEDTQYF. CDR3 sequence (DNA): TGTGCCAGTAGTATTGGGGGACAGGGAGAGGATACGCAGTATTTT. The rearrangement joins TRBV19 to TRBJ2-3; 9 nucleotides line up with TRBD1. CDR3 length equals 15 residues. J was trimmed by 6 bases and V by 3 bases; bases with no gene match: 7. CDR1 LNHDA and CDR2 SQIVND come from the germline V gene (reference sequence). Together with reference TRBV19 and TRBJ2-3, the CDR3 gives the full variable domain: DGGITQSPKYLFRKEGQNVTLSCEQNLNHDAMYWYRQDPGQGLRLIYYSQIVNDFQKGDIAEGYSVSREKKESFPLTVTSAQKNPTAFYLCASSIGGQGEDTQYFGPGTRLTVL.

The chain uses TRBV4-1 and TRBJ2-5; D assignment may be TRBD1 or TRBD2 (6 bases each). Germline V CDR1 and CDR2: MGHRA, YSYEKL. This CDR3 comprises 15 residues. The V and J ends lost 8 bases and 4 bases respectively, with 20 bases between them. DNA for the CDR3: TGCGCCAGCCGCGAATGGGGGGCGCGTTCAGAGACCCAGTACTTC. It codes for CASREWGARSETQYF.

The chain links TRBV4-1 to TRBJ1-2; no reliable D call. This CDR3 is built from 12 residues. With 3 bases removed from V and 4 bases from J, the gap between germline ends came to 6 bases. Per germline, CDR1 MGHRA and CDR2 YSYEKL. The CDR3 reads CASSHLAYGYTF. For the CDR3, the DNA is TGCGCCAGCAGCCATTTGGCCTATGGCTACACCTTC.

V is TRBV30 and J is TRBJ1-6, with a tentative D call TRBD1 (6 bases). The CDR3 is 15 residues long. Germline V CDR1 and CDR2: GTSNPN, SVGIG (reference sequence). V shed 0 bases and J shed 9 bases, with 15 bases lying between them. CDR3 nucleotide sequence: TGTGCCTGGAGTGTACTTGGGGGCTTGGGTTCACCCCTCCACTTT. Protein sequence: CAWSVLGGLGSPLHF.

The J gene is TRBJ2-1, the V gene TRBV6-5, with TRBD2 matching over 9 bases. The germline CDR1 and CDR2 sequences are MNHEY and SVGAGI. CDR3 length equals 14 residues. J was trimmed by 10 bases and V by 0 bases; bases with no gene match: 4. The CDR3 region is CASSYSTAGGEQFF. The DNA of the CDR3 is TGTGCCAGCAGTTACTCGACGGCGGGGGGGGAGCAGTTCTTC.

The chain carries TRBV4-1 and TRBJ1-2; TRBD1 might be the D (5 bases). Germline CDR1 reads MGHRA; CDR2 reads YSYEKL. The CDR3 is made up of 15 amino acids. Trimming removed 5 bases from V and 6 bases from J, with 19 bases in between. The CDR3 loop reads CASSFDSTSGHGYTF. The CDR3 DNA reads as TGCGCCAGCAGCTTTGACAGTACATCCGGACATGGCTACACCTTC.

Only a few counts were recorded for this clone. The chain joins TRBV28 to TRBJ1-1; D is undetermined. CDR3 length equals 11 residues. CDR1 is MDHEN and CDR2 is SYDVKM in the germline V gene. Trimming pared 4 bases from V and 7 bases from J, leaving 7 bases between. As DNA, the CDR3 is TGTGCCAGCAGTTCAAATTATGAAGCTTTCTTT. Translated, it gives CASSSNYEAFF.

The chain recombines TRBV11-2 with TRBJ2-5; D gene ambiguous. V was clipped by 2 bases and J by 1 base, with 8 bases between them. Germline V CDR1 and CDR2: SGHAT, FQNNGV. The CDR3 spans 14 residues. The CDR3: CASSLLATQETQYF. For the CDR3, the DNA is TGTGCCAGCAGCTTACTGGCAACCCAAGAGACCCAGTACTTC.

The CDR3 spells CASSPITPDYEQYF. The CDR3 coding sequence is TGCGCCAGCAGCCCAATAACCCCTGACTACGAGCAGTACTTC. This sequence joins TRBV5-1 and TRBJ2-7, with D hard to call. The CDR3 covers 14 residues. Germline V CDR1 and CDR2: SGHRS, YFSETQ. V lost 4 bases, J lost 3 bases, and 14 bases lay in between.